These T cell receptor beta chains were read from a single sample in a study of breast tumors, draining lymph nodes, adjacent tissues. MiXCR was run by TCRdb on the multiplex PCR reads, yielding one entry per CDR3 protein. Of more than 200,000 distinct CDR3 sequences detected, less than 40% appear once; the ten largest clones hold over 1.1%. The sequencing input was axillary lymph node tissue. These receptors were taken from a female donor with breast cancer. Some clones in this sample may be carry-over from other donors' samples. Both conserved end residues are part of each CDR3. D genes are given only for firm matches. Only some rows state a clone size, as once, few, many or a class for expanded clones.

d_call	v_call	j_call	clone_size	cdr3_length	cdr3_aa	cdr3_nt
NA	TRBV5-1	TRBJ1-2	many	14	CASSQGTAVYGYTF	TGCGCCAGCAGCCAAGGGACGGCGGTCTATGGCTACACCTTC
NA	TRBV7-9	TRBJ1-2	many	16	CASSLGTPDSNYGYTF	TGTGCCAGCAGCCTCGGGACTCCGGACTCTAACTATGGCTACACCTTC
TRBD1	TRBV5-4	TRBJ1-2	NA	14	CASRARTGGPGYTF	TGTGCCAGCAGAGCCAGGACAGGGGGCCCCGGGTACACCTTC
NA	TRBV11-1	TRBJ2-2	many	14	CASSLRAGAGELFF	TGTGCCAGCAGCTTGCGGGCAGGGGCCGGGGAGCTGTTTTTT
TRBD2	TRBV30	TRBJ2-5	NA	13	CAWSGGGQETQYF	TGTGCCTGGAGTGGCGGGGGCCAAGAGACCCAGTACTTC
TRBD1	TRBV30	TRBJ1-4	many	11	CAWSDQGALFF	TGTGCCTGGAGTGATCAGGGGGCGTTGTTTTTT
TRBD2	TRBV20-1	TRBJ2-1	many	16	CSARDRGLAGNNEQFF	TGCAGTGCTAGAGATCGGGGACTAGCGGGGAACAATGAGCAGTTCTTC
NA	TRBV2	TRBJ1-5	NA	15	CASKPLTDSNQPQHF	TGTGCCAGCAAGCCCCTGACAGATAGCAATCAGCCCCAGCATTTT
TRBD2	TRBV27	TRBJ2-3	NA	18	CASSSLVAGGGGTDTQYF	TGTGCCAGCAGTTCGTTGGTAGCGGGAGGGGGCGGCACAGATACGCAGTATTTT
TRBD2	TRBV7-6	TRBJ2-1	many	14	CASSLPSGSNEQFF	TGTGCCAGCAGCTTACCTAGCGGGAGTAATGAGCAGTTCTTC
NA	TRBV6-2/TRBV6-3	TRBJ2-1	many	14	CASSYSFVGHEQFF	TGTGCCAGCAGTTACTCCTTTGTGGGACATGAGCAGTTCTTC
TRBD1	TRBV4-1	TRBJ1-2	many	16	CASSQDQGTGRYGYTF	TGCGCCAGCAGCCAAGATCAGGGGACAGGGAGGTATGGCTACACCTTC
NA	TRBV5-4	TRBJ2-5	many	15	CASSSSLAVGETQYF	NA
NA	TRBV7-9	TRBJ1-3	many	16	CASSSPQGTSGNTIYF	TGTGCCAGCAGCTCTCCCCAGGGGACCTCTGGAAACACCATATATTTT
NA	TRBV2	TRBJ1-2	NA	13	CASTGSGIYGYTF	TGTGCCAGTACCGGGAGCGGGATCTATGGCTACACCTTC
NA	TRBV2	TRBJ1-3	NA	16	CASSALGPNSGNTIYF	TGTGCCAGCAGTGCCCTGGGACCGAACTCTGGAAACACCATATATTTT
TRBD2	TRBV11-2	TRBJ2-3	many	15	CASSWLAGEGNTQYF	TGTGCCAGCAGCTGGCTAGCGGGAGAGGGGAATACGCAGTATTTT
TRBD2	TRBV9	TRBJ2-3	NA	18	CASSAGTSEGDSTDTQYF	TGTGCCAGCAGCGCCGGGACTAGCGAGGGGGACTCCACAGATACGCAGTATTTT
NA	TRBV20-1	TRBJ2-3	NA	15	CSTRVSGRAVDTQYF	TGCAGTACTAGAGTTAGCGGCAGGGCCGTAGATACGCAGTATTTT
TRBD2	TRBV6-6	TRBJ2-5	few	15	CASSHRLASRETQYF	TGTGCCAGCAGTCACCGACTAGCCTCTCGAGAGACCCAGTACTTC
TRBD2	TRBV29-1	TRBJ2-3	NA	15	CSVLGLAGSTDTQYF	TGCAGCGTTCTGGGGCTAGCGGGGAGCACAGATACGCAGTATTTT
TRBD2	TRBV19	TRBJ2-4	few	15	CASSPLAGHKNIQYF	TGTGCCAGTAGTCCACTAGCGGGACACAAAAACATTCAGTACTTC
TRBD2	TRBV30	TRBJ2-5	many	19	CAWSKNTGTRGTFQETQYF	TGTGCCTGGAGCAAGAACACCGGGACTAGGGGAACTTTCCAAGAGACCCAGTACTTC
NA	TRBV6-5	TRBJ2-6	many	16	CASSYWQGPGANVLTF	TGTGCCAGCAGTTATTGGCAGGGTCCTGGGGCCAACGTCCTGACTTTC
TRBD2	TRBV20-1	TRBJ2-3	NA	15	CSASGTSGHTDTQYF	TGCAGTGCTAGTGGTACTAGCGGACACACAGATACGCAGTATTTT
TRBD2	TRBV24-1	TRBJ2-1	many	14	CATGGPDDYNEQFF	TGTGCCACGGGAGGGCCGGACGATTACAATGAGCAGTTCTTC
NA	TRBV7-9	TRBJ1-6	medium-sized	11	CASSSGFGLHF	TGTGCCAGCAGCTCGGGGTTTGGCCTCCACTTT
NA	TRBV3-1	TRBJ1-2	many	14	CASSPAGNNYGYTF	TGTGCCAGCAGCCCCGCAGGGAATAACTATGGCTACACCTTC
TRBD2	TRBV4-2	TRBJ2-3	many	19	CASSQDNFAGEGGTDTQYF	TGTGCCAGCAGCCAAGATAATTTTGCGGGAGAGGGAGGCACAGATACGCAGTATTTT
NA	TRBV20-1	TRBJ1-1	NA	13	CSAREGRNTEAFF	TGCAGTGCTAGAGAAGGGAGAAACACTGAAGCTTTCTTT
NA	TRBV18	TRBJ1-3	NA	16	CASSRGPPTDGNTIYF	TGTGCCAGCTCACGCGGGCCCCCGACTGATGGAAACACCATATATTTT
NA	TRBV6-1	TRBJ2-2	many	14	CASSPTPRDGELFF	TGTGCCAGCAGTCCGACCCCTAGGGACGGGGAGCTGTTTTTT
NA	TRBV5-5	TRBJ1-6	NA	14	CASSEPQWNSPLHF	TGTGCCAGCAGTGAACCTCAGTGGAATTCACCCCTCCACTTT
NA	TRBV7-3	TRBJ2-1	many	15	CASSLLGNSYNEQFF	TGTGCCAGCAGCTTGCTCGGAAACTCCTACAATGAGCAGTTCTTC
NA	TRBV14	TRBJ2-7	many	14	CASSQSPGTYEQYF	TGTGCCAGCAGCCAGAGTCCAGGGACTTACGAGCAGTACTTC
TRBD2	TRBV2	TRBJ2-1	many	14	CASKLAGGLNEQFF	TGTGCCAGCAAATTAGCGGGAGGGCTAAATGAGCAGTTCTTC
NA	TRBV11-1	TRBJ2-3	many	15	CASSLMRASTDTQYF	TGTGCCAGCAGCTTAATGCGGGCCAGCACAGATACGCAGTATTTT
TRBD1	TRBV6-2/TRBV6-3	TRBJ1-4	few	13	CATSTGGWEKLFF	TGTGCCACCTCGACAGGGGGCTGGGAAAAACTGTTTTTT
TRBD1	TRBV19	TRBJ1-6	NA	16	CATRDRGGQYNSPLHF	TGTGCCACCCGAGACAGGGGAGGCCAATATAATTCACCCCTCCACTTT
TRBD1	TRBV6-6	TRBJ1-6	NA	16	CASRPPGQGVFSPLHF	TGTGCCAGCAGACCCCCGGGACAGGGTGTGTTCTCACCCCTCCACTTT
TRBD2	TRBV19	TRBJ2-1	many	15	CASHPASGTYNEQFF	TGTGCCAGTCACCCCGCTAGCGGGACCTACAATGAGCAGTTCTTC
TRBD1	TRBV7-9	TRBJ2-5	NA	13	CASSSTGTGAQYF	TGTGCCAGCAGCTCGACAGGGACAGGGGCCCAGTACTTC
TRBD1	TRBV28	TRBJ2-5	many	14	CASSFTGGRETQYF	TGTGCCAGCAGTTTTACAGGGGGCCGGGAGACCCAGTACTTC
NA	TRBV7-8	TRBJ1-2	many	15	CASSTNRAGAGGYPF	TGTGCCAGCAGCACCAATCGGGCCGGAGCGGGGGGCTACCCCTTC
TRBD2	TRBV30	TRBJ2-3	NA	13	CAYLSGGTGTQYF	TGTGCCTATTTAAGCGGGGGCACAGGTACACAGTATTTT
TRBD2	TRBV20-1	TRBJ2-7	many	14	CSAALAGLVNEQYF	TGCAGTGCTGCCCTAGCGGGATTGGTTAACGAGCAGTACTTC
NA	TRBV13	TRBJ2-1	many	15	CASSVGLNSYNEQFF	TGTGCCAGCAGCGTAGGACTGAACTCCTACAATGAGCAGTTCTTC
NA	TRBV25-1	TRBJ2-1	NA	16	CASSAREGLSYNEQFF	TGTGCCAGCAGTGCTAGGGAAGGGCTCTCTTACAATGAGCAGTTCTTC
NA	TRBV30	TRBJ1-5	many	14	CAWSVDNRNQPQHF	TGTGCCTGGAGTGTAGACAACCGCAATCAGCCCCAGCATTTT